This passage covers 5 T cell receptor beta chains from one sample sequenced in a study of early T cells in non-severe SARS-CoV-2 infection (dated by TCRdb to about 2021). The library was generated by 5' RACE. TCRdb records NextSeq 500 as the sequencer. TCRdb cleaned the public reads at Q25 with fastp, built clones with MiXCR and kept in-frame beta chains. Rows merge per CDR3 protein into single entries with the most common DNA and genes. This sample lists 35,000 to 45,000 distinct CDR3 sequences; around 6.1% were detected once. The ten largest clones add up to about 26% of the sample. The sequenced sample was whole blood. Every receptor here comes from an adult who was a healthcare worker with PCR-confirmed SARS-CoV-2 infection or an uninfected control (not recorded which).

The table lists this clonotype with many counts. The chain uses TRBV20-1 and TRBJ2-7; 8 bases match TRBD2. The CDR3 spans 15 residues. Losses at the gene ends were 6 bases for V and 0 bases for J; bases not matched to a gene: 10. The V gene's germline CDR1 is DFQATT and CDR2 SNEGSKA (reference sequence). The CDR3 bases are TGCAGTGCGACCAGACTAGCGCTGAGCTCCTACGAGCAGTACTTC. This sequence encodes CSATRLALSSYEQYF.

This clonotype was counted many times. The V gene is TRBV20-1, the J gene TRBJ2-5, with TRBD1 as a possible D gene (5 bases). V shed 0 bases and J shed 1 base, with 15 bases lying between them. Germline CDR1 DFQATT, CDR2 SNEGSKA (reference sequence). The CDR3 loop spans 16 amino acids. The CDR3 DNA follows: TGCAGTGCTAGAGATTATCTCCACAGGCCCCAAGAGACCCAGTACTTC. Its protein product is CSARDYLHRPQETQYF.

This clonotype came up many times. This rearrangement joins TRBV28 to TRBJ1-1; D gene unclear. Germline V lookup: CDR1 MDHEN, CDR2 SYDVKM. This CDR3 contains 13 residues. The germline V and J ends were trimmed by 3 bases and 0 bases, with 5 bases remaining between them. As DNA, the CDR3 is TGTGCCAGCAGTTTCCCAGTGAACACTGAAGCTTTCTTT. It is translated as CASSFPVNTEAFF.

This clonotype was detected many times. V usage is TRBV28 and J usage is TRBJ1-1; TRBD1 matches at 9 bases. This CDR3 comprises 16 residues. Germline loops: CDR1 MDHEN, CDR2 SYDVKM. V lost 5 bases and J lost 6; bases outside the gene matches: 13. The CDR3 DNA is TGTGCCAGCAGTCCCCAATTGGGGACAGGGAGGCCTGAAGCTTTCTTT. Translating it yields CASSPQLGTGRPEAFF.

This clonotype was observed many times. The chain uses TRBV28 and TRBJ2-7; the match to TRBD2 covers 13 bases. Germline-derived CDR1 and CDR2 are MDHEN and SYDVKM. V lost 4 bases to trimming and J lost 12 bases; unmatched junction nucleotides: 12. The CDR3 sequence is 15 residues long. Here the CDR3 reads CASSSSRRTSGSWYF. CDR3 nucleotide sequence: TGTGCCAGCAGTTCCTCGCGCCGGACTAGCGGGAGTTGGTACTTC.